This TCR beta chain was obtained from a study of T cells in Graves' hyperthyroidism and ophthalmopathy. Broader study findings: A model built on 13 V-J features separated ophthalmopathy from stable hyperthyroidism.

Germline lookup yields CDR1 SGHRS and CDR2 YFSETQ. There are 14 residues in the CDR3. The V end was cut by 3 bases, the J end by 2 bases, with 11 bases between. This clonotype was observed at least ten times. Its antigen remains unidentified. TCR beta CDR3 regions were amplified from RNA. The HTBI set primed first-round TCR CDR3 RT-PCR. TCRdb reprocessed the multiplex PCR reads via MiXCR and lists one record per CDR3 protein. The sample includes about half a million distinct CDR3 sequences, approximately 24% of them seen just once. The V call is TRBV5-1, the J call TRBJ1-1, with D possibly matching TRBD1 (5 bases). The receptor's source is a woman aged 25 to 45 with Graves' ophthalmopathy. The source material was blood. Here the CDR3 DNA reads TGCGCCAGCAGCTCGATGGACATAAACACTGAAGCTTTCTTT. This codes for CASSSMDINTEAFF.